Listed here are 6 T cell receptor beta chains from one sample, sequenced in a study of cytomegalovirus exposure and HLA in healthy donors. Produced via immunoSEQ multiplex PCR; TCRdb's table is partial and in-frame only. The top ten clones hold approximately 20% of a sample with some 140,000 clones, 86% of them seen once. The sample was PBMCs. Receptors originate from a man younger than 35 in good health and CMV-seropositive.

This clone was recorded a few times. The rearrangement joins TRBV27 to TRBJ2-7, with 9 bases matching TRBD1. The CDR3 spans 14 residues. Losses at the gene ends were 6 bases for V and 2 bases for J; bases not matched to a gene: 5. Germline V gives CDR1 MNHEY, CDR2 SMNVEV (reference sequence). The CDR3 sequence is CASRRTGAPYEQYF. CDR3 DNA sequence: TGTGCCAGCAGGCGGACAGGGGCCCCCTACGAGCAGTACTTC.

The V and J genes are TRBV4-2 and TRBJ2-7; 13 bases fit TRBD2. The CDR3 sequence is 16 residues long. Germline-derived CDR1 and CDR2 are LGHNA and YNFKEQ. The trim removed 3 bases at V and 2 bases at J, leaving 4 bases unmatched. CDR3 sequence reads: CASSQGGLAGTYEQYF. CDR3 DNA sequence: TGTGCCAGCAGCCAGGGGGGACTAGCGGGGACCTACGAGCAGTACTTC.

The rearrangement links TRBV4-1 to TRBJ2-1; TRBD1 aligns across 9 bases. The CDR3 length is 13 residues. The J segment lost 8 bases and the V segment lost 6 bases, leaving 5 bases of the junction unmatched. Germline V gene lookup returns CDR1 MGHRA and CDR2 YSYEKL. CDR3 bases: TGCGCCAGCAGACTCACAGGGGGCGATGAGCAGTTCTTC. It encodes CASRLTGGDEQFF.

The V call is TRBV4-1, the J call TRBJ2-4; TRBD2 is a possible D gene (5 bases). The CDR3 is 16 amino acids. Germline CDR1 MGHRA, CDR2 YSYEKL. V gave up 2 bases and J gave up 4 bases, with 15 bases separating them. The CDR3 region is CASSQTRTVGKNIQYF. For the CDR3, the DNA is TGCGCCAGCAGCCAAACCCGGACTGTTGGAAAAAACATTCAGTACTTC.

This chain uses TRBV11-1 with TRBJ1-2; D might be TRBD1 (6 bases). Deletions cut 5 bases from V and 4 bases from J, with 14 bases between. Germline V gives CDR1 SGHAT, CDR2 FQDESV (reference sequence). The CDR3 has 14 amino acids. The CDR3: CASSVRRGGYGYTF. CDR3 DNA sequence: TGTGCCAGCAGCGTTAGGCGAGGGGGCTATGGCTACACCTTC.

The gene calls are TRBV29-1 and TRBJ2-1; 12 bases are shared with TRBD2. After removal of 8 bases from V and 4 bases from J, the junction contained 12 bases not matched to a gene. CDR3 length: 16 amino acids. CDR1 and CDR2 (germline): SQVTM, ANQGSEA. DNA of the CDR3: TGCAGCTCCAAGACTAGCGGGGGACCTTCTTACAATGAGCAGTTCTTC. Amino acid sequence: CSSKTSGGPSYNEQFF.